The rows below give T cell receptor beta chains drawn from one sample of a study of shared clonotypes between healthy human individuals. TCRdb keeps only in-frame clones here, not all; method: immunoSEQ multiplex PCR. Of roughly 120,000 clones listed, 65% to 75% are singletons. Sequencing was done on a sample of memory CD8+ T cells sorted from blood. All receptors derive from a woman under 40 in good health. Both conserved end residues are part of each CDR3. A D gene is named only where the DNA matches it firmly. Size values are once, few and many counts, or a class for expanded clones, and some rows have none.

>TRBJ2-5|NA|TRBV6-1|NA
CASSVRGREETQYF
TGTGCCAGCAGTGTTCGGGGACGGGAGGAGACCCAGTACTTC
>TRBJ1-1|many|TRBV7-5|NA
CASSPGQGWNTEAFF
TGTGCCAGCAGCCCAGGACAGGGATGGAACACTGAAGCTTTCTTT
>TRBJ1-1|NA|TRBV5-4|NA
CASSPTRGTGNTEAFF
TGTGCCAGCAGCCCGACGAGGGGGACTGGGAACACTGAAGCTTTCTTT
>TRBJ2-1|many|TRBV2|NA
CASSEGGGDRVWYYNEQFF
TGTGCCAGCAGTGAAGGAGGGGGGGATAGGGTATGGTACTACAATGAGCAGTTCTTC
>TRBJ2-3|NA|TRBV19|TRBD2
CASSIVAGRDTQYF
TGTGCCAGTAGTATTGTAGCGGGGAGGGATACGCAGTATTTT
>TRBJ2-7|NA|TRBV18|NA
CASSPPGRVGSYEQYF
TGTGCCAGCTCACCACCGGGCAGGGTTGGATCCTACGAGCAGTACTTC
>TRBJ2-1|few|TRBV5-4|TRBD1
CASSISGTDNEQFF
TGTGCCAGCAGCATTTCCGGGACAGATAATGAGCAGTTCTTC
>TRBJ2-7|few|TRBV28|NA
CASSATWRRGGAYEQYF
TGTGCCAGCAGTGCCACGTGGCGCCGCGGAGGGGCCTACGAGCAGTACTTC
>TRBJ2-7|NA|TRBV5-1|NA
CASSLDGAFPGYF
TGCGCCAGCAGCTTGGACGGGGCTTTTCCGGGGTACTTC
>TRBJ2-1|NA|TRBV11-2|NA
CASSLVYLGAGSYNEQFF
TGTGCCAGCAGCTTAGTTTACCTGGGGGCAGGATCCTACAATGAGCAGTTCTTC
>TRBJ1-3|NA|TRBV7-9|TRBD1
CASSPRPRGRFGGNTIYF
TGTGCCAGCAGCCCCCGCCCCAGGGGGCGGTTCGGTGGAAACACCATATATTTT
>TRBJ2-1|few|TRBV18|TRBD1
CASSFQDRGSNEQFF
TGTGCCAGCTCGTTTCAGGACAGGGGGTCCAATGAGCAGTTCTTC
>TRBJ2-7|NA|TRBV7-9|NA
CASSLVPLREQYF
TGTGCCAGCAGCTTAGTCCCACTGCGGGAGCAGTACTTC
>TRBJ2-3|few|TRBV4-1|NA
CASSQSGTDTQYF
TGCGCCAGCAGCCAGTCAGGCACAGATACGCAGTATTTT
>TRBJ2-7|NA|TRBV4-1|TRBD1
CASSQGRGQGAYEQYF
TGCGCCAGCAGCCAAGGCCGAGGACAGGGGGCTTACGAGCAGTACTTC
>TRBJ2-7|NA|TRBV7-8|NA
CASSLGRRSGQYF
TGTGCCAGCAGCTTAGGTCGCCGGTCGGGGCAGTACTTC
>TRBJ1-5|many|TRBV6-5|TRBD1
CASSYGTGGNQPQHF
TGTGCCAGCAGTTACGGGACAGGGGGGAATCAGCCCCAGCATTTT
>TRBJ2-7|once|TRBV2|TRBD1
CASRTGTGEGYEQYF
TGTGCCAGCAGGACTGGGACAGGGGAAGGCTACGAGCAGTACTTC
>TRBJ2-7|few|TRBV29-1|TRBD2
CSVEGDSDSSGYTYEQYF
TGCAGCGTTGAAGGCGATAGTGACTCTAGCGGCTATACCTACGAGCAGTACTTC
>TRBJ2-3|NA|TRBV27|TRBD2
CASSFMLAGSPTDTQYF
TGTGCCAGCAGTTTTATGCTAGCGGGATCACCCACAGATACGCAGTATTTT
>TRBJ2-7|NA|TRBV27|TRBD1
CASSFGTAFYEQYF
TGTGCCAGCAGTTTCGGGACAGCCTTCTACGAGCAGTACTTC
>TRBJ2-2|NA|TRBV4-1|NA
CASSQGGAGDTGELSF
TGCGCCAGCAGCCAAGGGGGGGCAGGGGACACCGGGGAGCTGTCTTTT
>TRBJ2-1|NA|TRBV27|TRBD2
CASSLTSGRANEQFF
TGTGCCAGCAGTTTGACTAGCGGGAGGGCCAATGAGCAGTTCTTC
>TRBJ1-5|NA|TRBV21-1|NA
CASSKEMRHNQPQHF
TGTGCCAGCAGCAAAGAAATGAGACACAATCAGCCCCAGCATTTT
>TRBJ2-7|NA|TRBV6-1|NA
CASSEGGGIEYEQYF
TGTGCCAGCAGTGAAGGTGGGGGGATTGAGTACGAGCAGTACTTC
>TRBJ2-2|NA|TRBV28|NA
CASSFASVETGELFF
TGTGCCAGCAGCTTTGCCTCTGTGGAGACCGGGGAGCTGTTTTTT
>TRBJ2-2|many|TRBV6-4|NA
CASGQQGGDTGELFF
TGTGCCAGCGGGCAACAGGGAGGCGACACCGGGGAGCTGTTTTTT
>TRBJ2-6|NA|TRBV18|NA
CASSPESSGANVLTF
TGTGCCAGCTCACCCGAGAGCTCTGGGGCCAACGTCCTGACTTTC
>TRBJ2-7|NA|TRBV18|TRBD2
CASSPRLAGPYEQYF
TGTGCCAGCTCACCACGCCTAGCGGGGCCCTACGAGCAGTACTTC
>TRBJ2-7|NA|TRBV7-8|TRBD1
CASSPETGQGGEQYF
TGTGCCAGCAGCCCAGAAACAGGACAGGGTGGCGAGCAGTACTTC
>TRBJ2-7|NA|TRBV7-9|NA
CASSFKRTLRGQYF
TGTGCCAGCAGCTTTAAACGGACCCTACGAGGGCAGTACTTC
>TRBJ2-7|once|TRBV7-9|NA
CASELSQSYEQYF
TGTGCCAGTGAGTTATCCCAGTCCTACGAGCAGTACTTC
>TRBJ2-7|NA|TRBV7-2|NA
CASSLGVGKEQYF
TGTGCCAGCAGCTTAGGGGTAGGGAAGGAGCAGTACTTC
>TRBJ2-1|NA|TRBV7-9|NA
CASSSDSLKGNEQFF
TGTGCCAGCAGCTCAGACTCCCTGAAGGGCAATGAGCAGTTCTTC
>TRBJ2-7|NA|TRBV30|NA
CAWAPPSPYEQYF
TGTGCCTGGGCGCCCCCATCCCCCTACGAGCAGTACTTC
>TRBJ2-2|few|TRBV15|NA
CATRFAGELFF
TGTGCCACCAGGTTTGCCGGGGAGCTGTTTTTT
>TRBJ2-5|few|TRBV7-3|NA
CASSRRLSAEQYF
TGTGCCAGCAGCCGTCGACTGAGTGCGGAGCAGTACTTC
>TRBJ1-5|NA|TRBV27|NA
CASSRFGYSNQPQHF
TGTGCCAGCAGCCGGTTCGGTTATAGCAATCAGCCCCAGCATTTT
>TRBJ2-4|NA|TRBV4-2|NA
CASSQGTGPSIQYF
TGTGCCAGCAGCCAGGGGACGGGACCTAGCATTCAGTACTTC
>TRBJ2-1|NA|TRBV7-9|NA
CASSLHPGSGFF
TGTGCCAGCAGCTTGCACCCAGGGTCCGGGTTCTTC
>TRBJ2-7|many|TRBV19|NA
CASSKQLTSYEQYF
TGTGCCAGTAGTAAACAGCTAACCTCCTACGAGCAGTACTTC
>TRBJ2-1|NA|TRBV16|TRBD1
CASSQAPGQGNGNEQFF
TGTGCCAGCAGCCAGGCACCGGGACAGGGAAACGGGAATGAGCAGTTCTTC
>TRBJ2-1|NA|TRBV2|NA
CASSRQLYNEQFF
TGTGCCAGCAGTCGGCAGCTGTACAATGAGCAGTTCTTC
>TRBJ2-2|NA|TRBV29-1|NA
CSVEDRLRHGELFF
TGCAGCGTTGAAGATCGACTTCGGCACGGGGAGCTGTTTTTT
>TRBJ1-4|few|TRBV6-1|NA
CASSESPDIYNEKLFF
TGTGCCAGCAGTGAATCGCCAGACATTTATAATGAAAAACTGTTTTTT
>TRBJ2-7|NA|TRBV11-2|NA
CASSFGQASGYEQYF
TGTGCCAGCAGCTTCGGGCAGGCCTCGGGCTACGAGCAGTACTTC
>TRBJ2-5|NA|TRBV25-1|TRBD2
CASSETSGEETQYF
TGTGCCAGCAGTGAGACTAGCGGCGAGGAGACCCAGTACTTC